The T cell receptor (beta chain) under discussion was sequenced for a study of blood T cell repertoires in COVID-19 (dated by TCRdb to the early 2020s). For the wider study: Samples covering the acute and convalescent phases of COVID-19 were provided by collaborators in the United States, Italy and Spain. The material from the prospective study consisted of cDNA or gDNA derived from T cells, B-cell-depleted T cells, or PBMCs. The dataset comprised deeply sampled blood TCRbeta repertoires from subjects exposed to, actively infected with, or recovered from COVID-19. The repertoires were made available in a free public database intended to serve as a resource for research on the immune response to SARS-CoV-2. The samples were drawn from the first 160 participants of the ongoing ImmuneRACE study and from 1,200 or so subjects provided by 6 global collaborators. The sample metadata nearly always contained a de-identified subject ID, COVID-19 status, age in years and sex. Where available, HLA class I and class II types were taken from metadata supplied by the sample provider and were not determined by assay-based typing. Overall results and qualifications from the work: The quantity of clinical and demographic metadata differed by source and by participant and was supplied without curation.

TCRbeta CDR3 regions were amplified from genomic DNA by means of the immunoSEQ Assay, a bias-controlled multiplex PCR. As for how the authors treated the data: The number of nucleated cells in each sample was estimated from the amplification of reference gene primers within the assay. To quantify the absolute abundance of each unique TCRbeta CDR3 rearrangement, sequence reads were collapsed and filtered. Productive Simpson clonality was computed per sample as the square root of Simpson's diversity index over productive rearrangements. The immuneACCESS repertoire file appears here via TCRdb, limited to in-frame rearrangements. These files lack a portion of the clones; in checked studies, under half of the deficit traces to unresolved V genes, and the cause of the others is not known. V, J and clone size were drawn from that table, and D and trimming were deduced from the DNA. The sample includes some 350,000 clones, with roughly nine tenths observed a single time. Clones ranked in the top ten supply 1% of the sample.

As for this clone: The specificity of this receptor is unknown. No base quality information exists; no much larger clone differs at one position.

Participants in the prospective study were aged roughly 18 to 100 years, lived in 20 to 30 United States geographic areas, and enrolled through a virtual design. To assign participants to cohorts, the prospective study relied on clinical history that participants themselves reported in a screening survey and a study questionnaire. Recovered participants in ImmuneRACE Cohort 3 were defined by two consecutive negative NP/OP PCR tests, clearance by a healthcare professional, or resolution of symptoms. Mobile phlebotomists in the prospective study collected whole blood, serum and a nasopharyngeal or oropharyngeal swab from every participant. Participants in the prospective study had the option to provide additional blood draws and questionnaires over an approximately 2-month period. Blood samples from the prospective study were shipped frozen or at room temperature prior to DNA extraction. The junction shows trimming of 0 bases on V and 2 bases on J, plus 9 bases between the germline ends. Reading the germline V gene (reference sequence) gives CDR1 LNHDA and CDR2 SQIVND. Its CDR3 holds 15 amino acids, cysteine through phenylalanine. The retained sequence is limited to the CDR3, 45 bases, with the frame set at the first base.

The rearranged chain carries TRBV19 and TRBJ2-3, and TRBD1 may be the D gene, going by 6 matching bases. Sequenced: PBMCs or T cells enriched from blood (not recorded which). This TCR derives from a man aged 18-30 years who had recovered from COVID-19. The nucleotide sequence reads TGTGCCAGTAGTATAGATCAGGGGTTCACAGATACGCAGTATTTT. It encodes CASSIDQGFTDTQYF. With the rest looked up from the reference TRBV19 and TRBJ2-3 genes rather than sequenced, the full variable domain is DGGITQSPKYLFRKEGQNVTLSCEQNLNHDAMYWYRQDPGQGLRLIYYSQIVNDFQKGDIAEGYSVSREKKESFPLTVTSAQKNPTAFYLCASSIDQGFTDTQYFGPGTRLTVL.